These 23 T cell receptor beta chains originate from one sample sequenced in a study of T cells in women clearing cervical HPV infection. Clones were read by immunoSEQ multiplex PCR, and TCRdb kept only the in-frame ones, dropping some. The sample totals just under 35,000 clones; its top ten clones hold less than 2%. The sample was blood buffy coat. The receptors stem from a woman between 18 and 75 years old with a cervical HPV16 infection that either progressed to CIN3+ or cleared (not recorded which).

In regard to this clone: The germline gene is not matched at one end of the junction; a read error may be the cause. The CDR3 extends 3 residues past the end of the read, so its final part is completed from the germline J gene. The rearrangement joins TRBV4-2 to TRBJ2-5; 8 nucleotides align to TRBD2. This CDR3 spans 16 amino acids. Germline CDR1 and CDR2: LGHNA and YNFKEQ. CDR3: CASSQEPTSGKETQYF. The CDR3 DNA, read in part, is TGCGCCAGCAGCCAAGAGCCTACTAGCGGAAAAGAGACC.

As to this clone: Sequencing ends 3 residues short of the CDR3 end; the germline J gene provides the rest. The rearrangement uses TRBV19 and TRBJ1-1; D may be TRBD1 (6 bases). The CDR3 has 15 residues. Germline V gene data show CDR1 as LNHDA and CDR2 as SQIVND (reference sequence). Trimming took off 2 bases at V and 0 bases at J, with 10 bases between the two ends. The CDR3 DNA, read in part, is TGTGCCAGTAGTATACAGGGGATAATGAACACTGAA. This encodes CASSIQGIMNTE. The CDR3 in its entirety is CASSIQGIMNTEAFF.

About this clone: From the germline J gene comes the end of the CDR3, since the read stops 3 residues before it. The chain links TRBV29-1 to TRBJ1-5; D gene uncertain. Germline values: CDR1 SQVTM, CDR2 ANQGSEA. Trimming removed 7 bases at V and 5 bases at J, with 12 bases between. The CDR3 has 12 residues. The sequenced CDR3 bases are TGCAGCGCCGGTACTTTGGATCAGCCC. Its translation is CSAGTLDQP. The whole CDR3 sequence is CSAGTLDQPQHF.

Turning to this clone: The observed sequence ends 3 residues before the CDR3 terminus, with the missing tail filled in from the germline J gene. V gene TRBV2 combines with J gene TRBJ1-5, with D maybe TRBD1 (6 bases). Trimming cost V 8 bases and J 3 bases, with 14 bases left between them. Germline values: CDR1 SNHLY, CDR2 FYNNEI. This CDR3 is built from 14 residues. Partial CDR3 DNA: TGTGCCAGCTCAAACCGGGACACCAATCAGCCC. The encoded protein is CASSNRDTNQP. In full, the CDR3 is CASSNRDTNQPQHF. Full variable domain (rest looked up from reference TRBV2 and TRBJ1-5): EPEVTQTPSHQVTQMGQEVILRCVPISNHLYFYWYRQILGQKVEFLVSFYNNEISEKSEIFDDQFSVERPDGSNFTLKIRSTKLEDSAMYFCASSNRDTNQPQHFGDGTRLSIL.

With respect to this clone: The sequenced fragment ends 3 residues before the CDR3 boundary, so the rest is inferred from the germline J gene. V gene TRBV5-4 combines with J gene TRBJ2-7; D is ambiguous. Trimming cost V 3 bases and J 0 bases, with 7 bases left between them. Germline V gene data show CDR1 as SGHNT and CDR2 as YYREEE (reference sequence). The CDR3 is made up of 13 amino acids. The sequenced part of the CDR3 DNA is TGTGCCAGCAGCTCCACCGGCTCCTACGAG. It codes for CASSSTGSYE. The full CDR3 is CASSSTGSYEQYF. Using reference TRBV5-4 and TRBJ2-7 for the parts outside the CDR3, the full variable domain is ETGVTQSPTHLIKTRGQQVTLRCSSQSGHNTVSWYQQALGQGPQFIFQYYREEENGRGNFPPRFSGLQFPNYSSELNVNALELDDSALYLCASSSTGSYEQYFGPGTRLTVT.

On this clone itself: The CDR3 extends 3 residues past the end of the read, so its final part is completed from the germline J gene. The rearrangement links TRBV6-1 to TRBJ2-3; 7 bases map to TRBD2. The V segment lost 0 bases and the J segment 5 bases; nucleotides outside the gene matches: 8. Germline V lookup: CDR1 MNHNS, CDR2 SASEGT. The CDR3 spans 16 residues. CDR3 DNA (partial): TGTGCCAGCAGTGAAGCTCTAGCGGCGGTGGGAGATACG. This encodes CASSEALAAVGDT. In full, the CDR3 is CASSEALAAVGDTQYF.

As for this clone: The CDR3 end falls 3 residues outside the read, so it is completed with the germline J gene. The chain couples TRBV20-1 to TRBJ2-7, with 7 bases identical to TRBD1. Per germline, CDR1 DFQATT and CDR2 SNEGSKA (reference sequence). The CDR3 contains 14 residues. Germline trimming cut 4 bases from V and 1 base from J; bases unmatched to any gene: 7. The CDR3 region is CSATRQGHSYEQYF. The CDR3 DNA, read in part, is TGCAGTGCTACCCGACAGGGCCATTCCTACGAG.

Comments on this clone: From the germline J gene comes the end of the CDR3, since the read stops 3 residues before it. The chain uses TRBV5-1 and TRBJ2-2; 8 nucleotides match TRBD1. CDR1 and CDR2 from the germline V gene are SGHRS and YFSETQ. CDR3 size: 15 residues. This chain's CDR3 is CASSLVGTGGEKLFF. CDR3 DNA (partial): TGCGCCAGCAGCTTGGTCGGGACAGGAGGTGAAAAG.

The part of the CDR3 DNA that was read is TGTGCCAGCAGCCCTATGGACAAGGCTGAA. This translates into CASSPMDKAE. The CDR3 in full is CASSPMDKAEAFF. V and J are TRBV7-2 and TRBJ1-1, with D possibly TRBD1 on 5 matching bases. Sequencing ends 3 residues short of the CDR3 end; the germline J gene provides the rest. V dropped 5 bases and J dropped 6 bases, with 13 bases sitting between them. Germline V CDR1 and CDR2: SGHTA, FQGNSA. The CDR3 is 13 residues long.

About this clone itself: The read terminates 3 residues before the CDR3 end, so the remaining end is supplied by the germline J gene. The genes are TRBV5-1 and TRBJ1-1; maybe TRBD1 (6 bases). The CDR3 totals 12 residues. Germline V gives CDR1 SGHRS, CDR2 YFSETQ. Partial CDR3 DNA: TGCGCCAGCAGCTCACAGGGTTTGGAT. It is translated as CASSSQGLD. The CDR3 as a whole reads CASSSQGLDAFF.

A remark on this clone: The CDR3 extends 3 residues past the end of the read, so its final part is completed from the germline J gene. The rearrangement links TRBV2 to TRBJ2-2; 9 bases are a match to TRBD2. The CDR3 is made up of 15 amino acids. Losses at the gene ends were 3 bases for V and 7 bases for J; bases not matched to a gene: 6. The germline V gene encodes CDR1 SNHLY and CDR2 FYNNEI. Partial CDR3 DNA: TGTGCCAGCAGTGATCAGCGGGGGGCGGACGGGGAG. It specifies CASSDQRGADGE. The CDR3, in full, reads CASSDQRGADGELFF. Combining the CDR3 with reference TRBV2 and TRBJ2-2 gives the whole variable domain EPEVTQTPSHQVTQMGQEVILRCVPISNHLYFYWYRQILGQKVEFLVSFYNNEISEKSEIFDDQFSVERPDGSNFTLKIRSTKLEDSAMYFCASSDQRGADGELFFGEGSRLTVL.

Notes on this clone: The sequenced fragment ends 3 residues before the CDR3 boundary, so the rest is inferred from the germline J gene. The chain uses TRBV20-1 and TRBJ1-3, with D unclear. V lost 3 bases and J lost 0, with 9 bases in between. CDR3 size: 14 residues. Germline CDR1 DFQATT, CDR2 SNEGSKA (reference sequence). This chain's CDR3 is CSARLRGSGNTIYF. Incomplete CDR3 DNA: TGCAGTGCTAGGCTTCGAGGCTCTGGAAACACC.

Notes on this clone: The read is 3 residues too short to cover the CDR3 end, so that end is filled in from the germline J gene. The chain has TRBV5-1 and TRBJ2-5; D is possibly TRBD1 (6 bases). Germline values: CDR1 SGHRS, CDR2 YFSETQ. V lost 2 bases to trimming and J lost 3 bases, with 8 bases between them. The length of the CDR3 is 13 residues. CDR3 DNA, as far as it was read: TGCGCCAGCAGCTTCCCAGGGGAAGAGACC. It codes for CASSFPGEET. The full CDR3 protein is CASSFPGEETQYF.

Comments on this clone: The read halts 3 residues ahead of the CDR3 end, with the missing end drawn from the germline J gene. This sequence joins TRBV29-1 and TRBJ2-1; 12 bases map to TRBD2. This CDR3 contains 14 residues. Germline assignment: CDR1 SQVTM and CDR2 ANQGSEA. V was pared by 5 bases and J by 6 bases, with 5 bases of the junction left unmatched. The CDR3: CSVSLAGGGNEQFF. The part of the CDR3 DNA that was read is TGCAGCGTTTCACTAGCGGGAGGTGGCAATGAG.

About this clone: The junction differs from germline at one of its ends, possibly a read error. The CDR3 goes on 3 residues after the read ends, and that part is filled in from the germline J gene. The chain joins TRBV4-2 to TRBJ2-7; TRBD1 matches at 8 bases. CDR3 length: 14 amino acids. CDR1 LGHNA and CDR2 YNFKEQ come from the germline V gene. CDR3 DNA (partial): TGCGCCAGCAGCCAAGAATGGACAGGGTACGAG. Translation gives CASSQEWTGYE. The entire CDR3 protein reads CASSQEWTGYEQYF.

Note on this clone: The CDR3 end is not reached by the read, which stops 3 residues before it; the germline J gene fills it in. The gene calls are TRBV20-1 and TRBJ2-5; 9 positions agree with TRBD1. From germline, CDR1 is DFQATT and CDR2 SNEGSKA (reference sequence). This CDR3 has 14 residues. The V gene end was trimmed by 5 bases and the J gene end by 2 bases; junction bases not matched to a gene: 6. The CDR3 bases that were read are TGCAGTGCTTGGGGACAGGGACAACAAGAGACC. It encodes CSAWGQGQQET. The complete CDR3 protein is CSAWGQGQQETQYF.

CDR3 sequence: CAWSVSGYEQYF. Incomplete CDR3 DNA: TGTGCCTGGAGTGTATCGGGTTACGAG. The V call is TRBV30, the J call TRBJ2-7; D not certain. The sequence runs out 3 residues before the end of the CDR3; the remainder is reconstructed from the germline J gene. The length of the CDR3 is 12 residues. Germline V CDR1 and CDR2: GTSNPN, SVGIG (reference sequence). V lost 0 bases to trimming and J lost 4 bases, with 7 bases between them.

Incomplete CDR3 DNA: TGTGCCAGCTCACCACCGTTGGGGGGTCAGACG. Its protein product is CASSPPLGGQT. In full, the CDR3 is CASSPPLGGQTQYF. V usage is TRBV18 and J usage is TRBJ2-3, with a tentative D call TRBD2 (6 bases). The CDR3 is cut off 3 residues early in the read; its end comes from the germline J gene. CDR1 and CDR2 from the germline V gene are KGHSH and LQKENI. The CDR3 contains 14 residues.

For this clone: The CDR3 end is not reached by the read, which stops 3 residues before it; the germline J gene fills it in. The gene calls are TRBV7-9 and TRBJ1-2, with D unclear. In germline, CDR1 is SEHNR, CDR2 FQNEAQ (reference sequence). The CDR3 spans 14 residues. CDR3 sequence: CASSSWVRTDTYTF. CDR3 DNA, as far as it was read: TGTGCCAGCAGCTCATGGGTGCGCACAGATACC. Full variable domain (outside the CDR3, taken from reference TRBV7-9 and TRBJ1-2): DTGVSQNPRHKITKRGQNVTFRCDPISEHNRLYWYRQTLGQGPEFLTYFQNEAQLEKSRLLSDRFSAERPKGSFSTLEIQRTEQGDSAMYLCASSSWVRTDTYTFGSGTRLTVV.

A word on this clone: The read is 3 residues too short to cover the CDR3 end, so that end is filled in from the germline J gene. V gene TRBV5-1 combines with J gene TRBJ2-7; 10 bases agree with TRBD1. V lost 3 bases to trimming and J lost 3 bases; unmatched junction nucleotides: 3. Germline V gene sequence: CDR1 SGHRS, CDR2 YFSETQ. This CDR3 has 14 residues. The CDR3 bases that were read are TGCGCCAGCAGCTGGGACAGGGGTAGCTACGAG. This sequence encodes CASSWDRGSYE. The full CDR3 protein reads CASSWDRGSYEQYF. The full variable domain, rest sourced from reference TRBV5-1 and TRBJ2-7, is KAGVTQTPRYLIKTRGQQVTLSCSPISGHRSVSWYQQTPGQGLQFLFEYFSETQRNKGNFPGRFSGRQFSNSRSEMNVSTLELGDSALYLCASSWDRGSYEQYFGPGTRLTVT.

Note on this clone: The sequenced fragment ends 3 residues before the CDR3 boundary, so the rest is inferred from the germline J gene. This chain uses TRBV7-2 with TRBJ2-3; 11 bases are a match to TRBD1. The CDR3 loop spans 14 amino acids. Germline CDR1 is SGHTA and CDR2 is FQGNSA. The DNA read from the CDR3 is TGTGCCAGCAGCTTCGGACAGGGGGCGGGGACG. This sequence encodes CASSFGQGAGT. The whole CDR3 protein reads CASSFGQGAGTQYF.

The CDR3 region is CSASPGTANSPLHF. The sequenced part of the CDR3 DNA is TGCAGTGCTAGTCCCGGGACAGCAAATTCACCC. The rearrangement links TRBV20-1 to TRBJ1-6; the match to TRBD1 covers 7 bases. The CDR3 end is not reached by the read, which stops 3 residues before it; the germline J gene fills it in. There are 14 residues in the CDR3. With 3 bases clipped from V and 7 bases from J, the junction kept 6 bases outside the gene matches. Germline V gene sequence: CDR1 DFQATT, CDR2 SNEGSKA (reference sequence).

Concerning this clone itself: The read falls 3 residues short of the CDR3 end, and the missing part is taken from the germline J gene. The chain carries TRBV13 and TRBJ2-5; 11 positions match TRBD2. The germline V gene has CDR1 PRHDT and CDR2 FYEKMQ (reference sequence). The CDR3 is 15 residues long. V dropped 2 bases and J dropped 5; count of bases not matched to a gene: 4. The CDR3 bases that were read are TGTGCCAGCAGCTTATTAGCGGGAGGGCGGGAGACC. It encodes CASSLLAGGRET. The full CDR3 protein is CASSLLAGGRETQYF.